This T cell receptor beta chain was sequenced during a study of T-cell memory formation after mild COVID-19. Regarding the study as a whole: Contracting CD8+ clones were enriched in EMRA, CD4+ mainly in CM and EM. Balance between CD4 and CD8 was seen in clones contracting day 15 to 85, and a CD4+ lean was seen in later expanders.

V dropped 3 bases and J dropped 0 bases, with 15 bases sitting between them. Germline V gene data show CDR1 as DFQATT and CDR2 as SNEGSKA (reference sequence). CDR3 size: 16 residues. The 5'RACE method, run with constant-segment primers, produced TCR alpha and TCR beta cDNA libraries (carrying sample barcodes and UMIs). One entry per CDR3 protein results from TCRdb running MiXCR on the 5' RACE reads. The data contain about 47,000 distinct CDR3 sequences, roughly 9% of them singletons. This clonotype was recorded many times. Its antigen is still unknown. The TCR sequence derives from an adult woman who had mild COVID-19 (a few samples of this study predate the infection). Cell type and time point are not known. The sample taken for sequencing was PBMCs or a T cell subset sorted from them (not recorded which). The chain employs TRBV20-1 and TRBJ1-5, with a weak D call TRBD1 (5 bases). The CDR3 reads CSARERGIYSNQPQHF. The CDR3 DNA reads TGCAGTGCTAGGGAGCGGGGGATCTATAGCAATCAGCCCCAGCATTTT.